This entry lists 9 T cell receptor beta chains sequenced from one sample in a study of CXCR3-negative and CXCR3-positive naive CD8 T cells. With UMI labels, 5' RACE was used to prepare the TRB cDNA libraries. TCRdb processed the 5' RACE reads again and assigns one entry to each CDR3 protein, with no DNA. The sample includes fewer than 90,000 distinct CDR3 sequences. The sequencing sample was made of naive CXCR3- CD8+ T cells from blood. Indicated subset: CD45RO-CCR7+CD27+CD95- naive CD8+ T cells lacking CXCR3 (TNR3-). These receptor sequences come from a human donor in good health. Some clones in this sample may be carry-over from other donors' samples.

This chain connects TRBV6-6 to TRBJ2-2; the TCRdb call, TRBD2, lacks DNA for checking. The CDR3 extends over 14 amino acids. Per germline, CDR1 MNHNY and CDR2 SVGAGI (reference sequence). CDR3 region: CASGLAMNTGELFF.

The chain carries TRBV28 and TRBJ2-1; TCRdb proposes TRBD2, but this gene call is untestable without DNA. CDR1 and CDR2 from the germline V gene are MDHEN and SYDVKM. The CDR3 length is 16 residues. CDR3 region: CASSLGLAGAPLEQFF. The full variable domain, its missing parts supplied by reference TRBV28 and TRBJ2-1, is DVKVTQSSRYLVKRTGEKVFLECVQDMDHENMFWYRQDPGLGLRLIYFSYDVKMKEKGDIPEGYSVSREKKERFSLILESASTNQTSMYLCASSLGLAGAPLEQFFGPGTRLTVL.

V and J are TRBV7-6 and TRBJ2-1; no DNA is available, so the TRBD1 call from TCRdb remains unchecked. This CDR3 has 17 residues. CDR1 SGHVS and CDR2 FNYEAQ come from the germline V gene. CDR3 in amino acids: CASSHHSGTGSDNEQFF.

The rearrangement uses TRBV4-3 and TRBJ2-7; TCRdb names TRBD1, which stays unverified in the absence of DNA. Germline loops: CDR1 LGHNA, CDR2 YSLEER. CDR3 length: 15 residues. The chain's CDR3 is CASSPWTGGSYEQYF.

The chain uses TRBV7-6 and TRBJ1-3; without DNA, the TCRdb call of TRBD1 cannot be checked. This CDR3 contains 16 residues. Germline V gene data show CDR1 as SGHVS and CDR2 as FNYEAQ. CDR3 sequence reads: CASRSGQGESGNTIYF.

This sequence joins TRBV29-1 and TRBJ2-3; TCRdb outputs TRBD2, but without DNA this stays unchecked. The CDR3 is 13 residues long. CDR1 is SQVTM, CDR2 ANQGSEA, per germline. CDR3 amino acids: CSASSGGTDTQYF.

The rearrangement joins TRBV11-1 to TRBJ2-7. The CDR3 sequence is 14 residues long. Germline assignment: CDR1 SGHAT and CDR2 FQDESV (reference sequence). CDR3 protein: CASSLPDSSYEQYF.

The V call is TRBV7-9, the J call TRBJ1-4; TCRdb gives TRBD1 as the D gene, but with no DNA this cannot be confirmed. Per germline, CDR1 SEHNR and CDR2 FQNEAQ (reference sequence). This CDR3 region has 15 residues. The chain's CDR3 is CASSFSTDPNEKLFF. Full variable domain (missing parts from reference TRBV7-9 and TRBJ1-4): DTGVSQNPRHKITKRGQNVTFRCDPISEHNRLYWYRQTLGQGPEFLTYFQNEAQLEKSRLLSDRFSAERPKGSFSTLEIQRTEQGDSAMYLCASSFSTDPNEKLFFGSGTQLSVL.

V gene TRBV12-3 or TRBV12-4 combines with J gene TRBJ2-1; TCRdb's D call of TRBD2 is untestable without DNA. The length of the CDR3 is 12 residues. The CDR3 protein is CASSSPTSGGFF.